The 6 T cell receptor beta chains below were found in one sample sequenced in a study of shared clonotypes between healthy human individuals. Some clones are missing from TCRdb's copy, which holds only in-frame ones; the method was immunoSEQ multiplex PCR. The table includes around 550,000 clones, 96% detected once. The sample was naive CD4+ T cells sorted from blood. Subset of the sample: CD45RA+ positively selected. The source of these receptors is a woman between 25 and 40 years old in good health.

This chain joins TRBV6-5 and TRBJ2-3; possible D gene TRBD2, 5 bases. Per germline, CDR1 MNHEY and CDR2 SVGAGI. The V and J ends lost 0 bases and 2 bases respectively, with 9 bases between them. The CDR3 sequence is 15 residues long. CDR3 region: CASSYSDFDTDTQYF. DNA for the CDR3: TGTGCCAGCAGTTACTCGGACTTTGACACAGATACGCAGTATTTT.

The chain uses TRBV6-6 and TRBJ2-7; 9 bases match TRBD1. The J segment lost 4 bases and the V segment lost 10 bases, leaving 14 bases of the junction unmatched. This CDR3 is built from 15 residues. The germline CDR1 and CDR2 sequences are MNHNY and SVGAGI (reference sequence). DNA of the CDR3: TGTGCCACCACATCGACCGGGACAGGGTTATACGAGCAGTACTTC. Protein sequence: CATTSTGTGLYEQYF.

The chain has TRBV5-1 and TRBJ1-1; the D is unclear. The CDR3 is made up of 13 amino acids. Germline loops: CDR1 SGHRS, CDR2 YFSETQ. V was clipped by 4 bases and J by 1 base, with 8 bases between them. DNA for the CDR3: TGCGCCAGCAGCACCCGGACGAACACTGAAGCTTTCTTT. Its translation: CASSTRTNTEAFF.

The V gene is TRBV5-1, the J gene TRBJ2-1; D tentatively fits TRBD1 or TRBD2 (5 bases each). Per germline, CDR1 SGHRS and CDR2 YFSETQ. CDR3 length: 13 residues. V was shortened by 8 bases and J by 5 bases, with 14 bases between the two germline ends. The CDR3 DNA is TGCGCCAGTGTGACCCCGGGGCACAATGAGCAGTTCTTC. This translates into CASVTPGHNEQFF.

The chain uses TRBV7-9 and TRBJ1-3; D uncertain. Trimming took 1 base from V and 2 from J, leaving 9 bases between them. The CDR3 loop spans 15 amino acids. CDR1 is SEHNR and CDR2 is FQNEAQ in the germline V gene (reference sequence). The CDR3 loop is CASSLEGQAGNTIYF. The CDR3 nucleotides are TGTGCCAGCAGCTTAGAAGGGCAGGCTGGAAACACCATATATTTT.

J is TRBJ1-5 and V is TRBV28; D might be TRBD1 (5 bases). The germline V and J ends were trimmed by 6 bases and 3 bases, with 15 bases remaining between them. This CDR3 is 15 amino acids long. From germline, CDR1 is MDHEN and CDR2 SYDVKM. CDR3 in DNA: TGTGCCAGCAGACCTCCGGGACGGCCCAATCAGCCCCAGCATTTT. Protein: CASRPPGRPNQPQHF.